This entry describes one T cell receptor beta chain. V was clipped by 7 bases and J by 1 base, with 13 bases between them. The CDR3 runs to 14 residues. Germline CDR1 LNHDA, CDR2 SQIVND (reference sequence). The data were taken from a study of technical replicates of blood from several donors. Here immunoSEQ multiplex PCR was the method, and the copy in TCRdb shows in-frame clones only, minus some. The sample carries around 98,000 clones, approximately 96% recorded once. This sequence was found in a human donor in good health. Sequences were obtained from T cells isolated from PBMCs. The chain links TRBV19 to TRBJ2-5, with a possible D match to TRBD1 (5 bases). CDR3 amino acids: CASIVRDSQETQYF. The CDR3 region has the DNA TGTGCCAGTATTGTCCGAGACAGCCAAGAGACCCAGTACTTC.